Below are 13 T cell receptor beta chains sequenced from a single sample in a study of cytomegalovirus exposure and HLA in healthy donors. Primers for the PCR totalled 60 Vbeta and 13 Jbeta. Using immunoSEQ multiplex PCR, the repertoire was profiled, and TCRdb retains in-frame clones only, with some absent. The sample has under 200,000 clones; roughly 85% are singletons. The sequenced material came from PBMCs. These receptors originate from a man aged 45-60 years in good health and CMV-seropositive.

Only a few counts were recorded for this clone. The V gene is TRBV6-5, the J gene TRBJ2-7, with D possibly being TRBD1 (5 bases). CDR1 is MNHEY and CDR2 is SVGAGI in the germline V gene. The CDR3 has 12 residues. V was cut by 5 bases and J by 3 bases, with 8 bases left in between. CDR3 residues: CASSRQHYEQYV. In nucleotides, the CDR3 is TGTGCCAGCAGTAGACAGCACTACGAGCAGTACGTC.

The chain couples TRBV4-3 to TRBJ2-3; TRBD2 matches 14 bases. V was pared by 0 bases and J by 2 bases, with 4 bases of the junction left unmatched. CDR3 length: 18 amino acids. CDR1 LGHNA and CDR2 YSLEER come from the germline V gene. The CDR3 sequence: CASSQDRTSGGPTDTQYF. The CDR3 DNA follows: TGCGCCAGCAGCCAAGATCGGACTAGCGGGGGGCCCACAGATACGCAGTATTTT.

Only a few counts were recorded for this clone. The chain carries TRBV2 and TRBJ2-2, with D possibly being TRBD2 (5 bases). This CDR3 has 14 residues. The V and J ends lost 11 bases and 4 bases respectively, with 17 bases between them. Per germline, CDR1 SNHLY and CDR2 FYNNEI. CDR3: CAAGSGMSTGELFF. The DNA for the CDR3 is TGTGCCGCCGGGTCCGGGATGTCCACCGGGGAGCTGTTTTTT.

The CDR3 loop reads CASSSPGGATDTQYF. The DNA for the CDR3 is TGTGCCAGCAGCTCCCCCGGGGGTGCTACAGATACGCAGTATTTT. The V gene is TRBV5-6, the J gene TRBJ2-3; tentatively, D is TRBD2 (6 bases). The V gene's germline CDR1 is SGHDT and CDR2 YYEEEE. With 3 bases removed from V and 3 bases from J, the gap between germline ends came to 14 bases. This CDR3 has 15 amino acids.

The gene calls are TRBV4-2 and TRBJ2-3; 8 bases are shared with TRBD1. Trimming removed 2 bases from V and 1 base from J; junction bases left unmatched: 5. Germline loops: CDR1 LGHNA, CDR2 YNFKEQ. This CDR3 is 16 amino acids long. The CDR3 sequence: CASSQHKGQGTDTQYF. Here the CDR3 DNA reads TGTGCCAGCAGCCAACACAAGGGACAGGGCACAGATACGCAGTATTTT.

V gene TRBV14 combines with J gene TRBJ1-2; D not resolved. Per germline, CDR1 SGHDN and CDR2 FVKESK. This CDR3 is 14 amino acids long. V was shortened by 4 bases and J by 3 bases, with 12 bases between the two germline ends. The CDR3 sequence: CASSRPPGDYGYTF. Here the CDR3 DNA reads TGTGCCAGCAGCCGCCCACCCGGGGACTATGGCTACACCTTC.

This clone has more than one count but fewer than ten. The chain couples TRBV28 to TRBJ1-2; weak D call: TRBD1 (6 bases). CDR1 is MDHEN, CDR2 SYDVKM, per germline. The CDR3 spans 15 residues. V gave up 5 bases and J gave up 4 bases, with 17 bases separating them. CDR3 residues: CASSHRTASIYGYTF. CDR3 nucleotide sequence: TGTGCCAGCAGTCACAGGACAGCGTCCATCTATGGCTACACCTTC.

The chain recombines TRBV7-2 with TRBJ2-7, with 13 positions matching TRBD2. This CDR3 contains 15 residues. Germline V gives CDR1 SGHTA, CDR2 FQGNSA. J was trimmed by 0 bases and V by 4 bases; bases with no gene match: 0. In nucleotides, the CDR3 is TGTGCCAGCAGCTGGACTAGCGGGGGCTCCTACGAGCAGTACTTC. Protein: CASSWTSGGSYEQYF.

The V gene is TRBV7-9, the J gene TRBJ2-1; TRBD2 agrees at 7 bases. J gave up 12 bases and V 0 bases, and 2 bases lay outside the gene matches. CDR1 SEHNR and CDR2 FQNEAQ come from the germline V gene (reference sequence). The CDR3 runs to 12 residues. In nucleotides, the CDR3 is TGTGCCAGCAGCTTAGCTACTAGCGCGCAGTTCTTC. As protein: CASSLATSAQFF.

Only a few counts were recorded for this clone. The chain couples TRBV7-9 to TRBJ1-1; TRBD1 agrees at 7 bases. Germline V lookup: CDR1 SEHNR, CDR2 FQNEAQ (reference sequence). The CDR3 length is 13 residues. The V segment lost 5 bases and the J segment 7 bases; nucleotides outside the gene matches: 7. The CDR3 reads CASSRDRVGEAFF. As DNA, the CDR3 is TGTGCCAGCAGCAGAGACAGGGTTGGTGAAGCTTTCTTT.

The chain couples TRBV19 to TRBJ1-2; 8 bases align to TRBD1. The germline gives CDR1 LNHDA, CDR2 SQIVND (reference sequence). This CDR3 spans 16 amino acids. V lost 6 bases, J lost 3 bases, and 12 bases stayed unmatched. CDR3 amino acids: CASRLRTGIGDYGYTF. CDR3 bases: TGTGCCAGTAGGCTAAGGACAGGGATCGGGGACTATGGCTACACCTTC. The full variable domain, completed using reference TRBV19 and TRBJ1-2, is DGGITQSPKYLFRKEGQNVTLSCEQNLNHDAMYWYRQDPGQGLRLIYYSQIVNDFQKGDIAEGYSVSREKKESFPLTVTSAQKNPTAFYLCASRLRTGIGDYGYTFGSGTRLTVV.

There are a few counts of this clone. In DNA, the CDR3 is TGTGCCAGCAGCTTAGGGGAGATTCCCTACGAGCAGTACTTC. Translating gives CASSLGEIPYEQYF. The V and J genes are TRBV7-9 and TRBJ2-7, with a possible D match to TRBD2 (5 bases). The V gene's germline CDR1 is SEHNR and CDR2 FQNEAQ (reference sequence). The V and J ends lost 1 base and 2 bases respectively, with 9 bases between them. The CDR3 extends over 14 amino acids.

This clone appeared a few times. The rearrangement links TRBV5-6 to TRBJ2-1, with 9 bases fitting TRBD1. This CDR3 has 16 residues. Germline CDR1 reads SGHDT; CDR2 reads YYEEEE. After removal of 2 bases from V and 6 bases from J, the junction contained 9 bases not matched to a gene. CDR3: CASSFFLSGQGNEQFF. The CDR3 nucleotides read TGTGCCAGCAGCTTTTTTTTATCGGGACAGGGCAATGAGCAGTTCTTC.